Shown below are 32 T cell receptor beta chains from a single sample sequenced in a study of shared clonotypes between healthy human individuals. CD45RO-negative cells were positively selected for CCR7, leaving out terminally differentiated effector memory CD45RA+ cells. TCRdb's table, derived via immunoSEQ multiplex PCR, lists solely in-frame clones and lacks some. This sample has about 2.1 million clones, with 80% to 95% found just once. The source material was naive CD8+ T cells from PBMCs. These receptors were collected from a man younger than 30 in good health. Some clones in this sample may be carry-over from other donors' samples.

The chain recombines TRBV4-2 with TRBJ2-6; possibly TRBD1 for D (5 bases). V shed 4 bases and J shed 0 bases, with 10 bases lying between them. This CDR3 is built from 16 residues. The germline V gene has CDR1 LGHNA and CDR2 YNFKEQ. CDR3 sequence: CASSPRTSSGANVLTF. CDR3 nucleotides: TGTGCCAGCAGCCCAAGGACAAGCTCTGGGGCCAACGTCCTGACTTTC.

The V call is TRBV7-2, the J call TRBJ1-2; D uncertain. Germline V gene lookup returns CDR1 SGHTA and CDR2 FQGNSA. The CDR3 has 13 amino acids. Trimming shortened V by 5 bases and J by 8 bases, and 15 bases separated the two germline ends. Written as DNA, the CDR3 is TGTGCCAGCAGCCAGCCCCCTTTCGAAGGCTACACCTTC. This codes for CASSQPPFEGYTF.

CDR3 DNA sequence: TGTGCCAGCAGTGACGGGGGGATGAGGAACACTGAAGCTTTCTTT. Protein product: CASSDGGMRNTEAFF. The chain is built from TRBV2 and TRBJ1-1; the D gene is possibly TRBD1 (5 bases). CDR3 length: 15 residues. Trimming stripped 3 bases from V and 1 base from J, with 12 bases between. Germline-derived CDR1 and CDR2 are SNHLY and FYNNEI.

In DNA, the CDR3 is TGTGCCAGCAGTCCGACAGACTCGCTCTACGAGCAGTACTTC. Translated: CASSPTDSLYEQYF. The chain couples TRBV7-7 to TRBJ2-7; possibly TRBD1 for D (5 bases). In germline, CDR1 is SSHAT, CDR2 FNYEAQ (reference sequence). Trimming stripped 6 bases from V and 3 bases from J, with 15 bases between. The CDR3 is made up of 14 amino acids. Complete variable domain (other parts from reference TRBV7-7 and TRBJ2-7): GAGVSQSPRYKVTKRGQDVTLRCDPISSHATLYWYQQALGQGPEFLTYFNYEAQPDKSGLPSDRFSAERPEGSISTLTIQRTEQRDSAMYRCASSPTDSLYEQYFGPGTRLTVT.

The rearrangement links TRBV11-2 to TRBJ2-2, with 12 positions matching TRBD2. The trim removed 3 bases at V and 8 bases at J, leaving 4 bases unmatched. Germline CDR1 SGHAT, CDR2 FQNNGV. The CDR3 sequence is 15 residues long. The CDR3 spells CASSLLTSGRGELFF. As DNA, the CDR3 is TGTGCCAGCAGCTTGCTGACTAGCGGGAGAGGGGAGCTGTTTTTT.

The chain links TRBV9 to TRBJ2-7; 7 nucleotides align to TRBD2. Germline CDR1 is SGDLS and CDR2 is YYNGEE. The CDR3 is 13 amino acids. Trimming took 1 base from V and 7 from J; bases not matched to a gene: 5. The DNA for the CDR3 is TGTGCCAGCAGCGTAACTACCGGGGGGGAGCAGTACTTC. It specifies CASSVTTGGEQYF.

The chain carries TRBV11-2 and TRBJ1-3; D is unresolved. This CDR3 is built from 13 residues. Per germline, CDR1 SGHAT and CDR2 FQNNGV. Trimming left V 4 bases short and J 2 bases short, with 6 bases between. The CDR3 DNA is TGTGCCAGCAGCTGGGCTGCTGGAAACACCATATATTTT. Its protein is CASSWAAGNTIYF. Full variable domain (remainder filled in from reference TRBV11-2 and TRBJ1-3): EAGVAQSPRYKIIEKRQSVAFWCNPISGHATLYWYQQILGQGPKLLIQFQNNGVVDDSQLPKDRFSAERLKGVDSTLKIQPAKLEDSAVYLCASSWAAGNTIYFGEGSWLTVV.

This rearrangement joins TRBV15 to TRBJ2-7; TRBD2 matches 8 bases. The CDR3 runs to 13 residues. Germline trimming cut 3 bases from V and 7 bases from J; bases unmatched to any gene: 5. Germline CDR1 is LNHNV and CDR2 is YYDKDF (reference sequence). For the CDR3, the DNA is TGTGCCACCAGCAGTAGCGGGATAGGTGAGCAGTACTTC. Encoded protein: CATSSSGIGEQYF.

The V gene is TRBV6-1, the J gene TRBJ2-5, with 9 bases fitting TRBD2. The CDR3 covers 17 residues. V was pared by 1 base and J by 4 bases, with 10 bases of the junction left unmatched. CDR1 and CDR2 (germline): MNHNS, SASEGT. The CDR3 reads CASSEGLTETSGETQYF. DNA for the CDR3: TGTGCCAGCAGTGAAGGGTTGACTGAGACTAGCGGAGAGACCCAGTACTTC.

The chain carries TRBV19 and TRBJ2-1; tentative D call: TRBD1 (6 bases). With 4 bases removed from V and 7 bases from J, the gap between germline ends came to 20 bases. The germline gives CDR1 LNHDA, CDR2 SQIVND (reference sequence). This CDR3 comprises 16 residues. Here the CDR3 DNA reads TGTGCCAGTAGTACCACCTTGGCCAGGGGATGGAATGAGCAGTTCTTC. Its protein product is CASSTTLARGWNEQFF.

The gene calls are TRBV1 and TRBJ2-3; the D segment call TRBD2 is taken from the table without a DNA check. TRBV1 is shown as a pseudogene. The length of the CDR3 is 17 residues. The CDR3 protein is CTSSQGRPSGTLDTQYF. Here the CDR3 DNA reads TGCACCAGCAGCCAAGGTCGGCCTAGCGGGACATTAGATACGCAGTATTTT.

This clone came up a few times. Other DNA variants within this sample encode the same CDR3. The chain has TRBV29-1 and TRBJ2-1, with D hard to call. The CDR3 sequence is 11 residues long. In germline, CDR1 is SQVTM, CDR2 ANQGSEA. Trimming removed 3 bases from V and 3 bases from J, with 3 bases in between. The CDR3 DNA follows: TGCAGCGTTGACAGCTACAATGAGCAGTTCTTC. Its protein is CSVDSYNEQFF.

The J gene is TRBJ1-3, the V gene TRBV30; no definite D call. The V and J ends lost 8 bases and 3 bases respectively, with 14 bases between them. Germline V gene sequence: CDR1 GTSNPN, CDR2 SVGIG (reference sequence). The CDR3 runs 13 residues. The CDR3 here is CATTSWGGNTIYF. CDR3 in DNA: TGTGCCACGACCTCCTGGGGTGGAAACACCATATATTTT.

The chain recombines TRBV30 with TRBJ2-7; D remains ambiguous. Trimming removed 0 bases from V and 1 base from J, with 7 bases in between. Germline loops: CDR1 GTSNPN, CDR2 SVGIG (reference sequence). This CDR3 has 13 amino acids. CDR3 DNA: TGTGCCTGGAGTGTATCAGTATCCTACGAGCAGTACTTC. It codes for CAWSVSVSYEQYF.

The chain uses TRBV7-6 and TRBJ2-7; D may be TRBD2 (5 bases). Trimming cost V 5 bases and J 5 bases, with 13 bases left between them. Looked up from germline, CDR1 is SGHVS and CDR2 is FNYEAQ. The CDR3 has 13 residues. The CDR3 DNA sequence: TGTGCCAGCAGCCAATCCGCCGGGAACGAGCAGTACTTC. Its translation: CASSQSAGNEQYF.

The rearrangement links TRBV29-1 to TRBJ2-1, with D tentatively TRBD2 (5 bases). The length of the CDR3 is 13 residues. Germline CDR1 and CDR2: SQVTM and ANQGSEA. Deletions cut 6 bases from V and 1 base from J, with 10 bases between. The CDR3 DNA sequence: TGCAGCGTCGGGGAGCGTTCCTACAATGAGCAGTTCTTC. It codes for CSVGERSYNEQFF.

The V and J genes are TRBV7-2 and TRBJ1-4, with a tentative D call TRBD1 (5 bases). This CDR3 comprises 16 residues. Between the trimmed V and J ends, which lost 1 base and 0 bases, there was a span of 9 bases. Germline assignment: CDR1 SGHTA and CDR2 FQGNSA. CDR3 sequence reads: CASSLVGRTTNEKLFF. In nucleotides, the CDR3 is TGTGCCAGCAGCTTAGTGGGGCGTACAACTAATGAAAAACTGTTTTTT.

The chain carries TRBV28 and TRBJ1-3, with D tentatively TRBD1 (6 bases). The CDR3 length is 15 residues. From germline, CDR1 is MDHEN and CDR2 SYDVKM. The V end lost 3 bases, the J end lost 8 bases, and 17 bases lay between the germline ends. The CDR3 spells CASSLNRAGDYTIYF. The CDR3 region has the DNA TGTGCCAGCAGTTTGAACAGGGCCGGCGATTACACCATATATTTT.

This clone is a singleton in its sample. This sequence joins TRBV6-6 and TRBJ2-3; TRBD1 or TRBD2 may be the D gene (5 bases each). Germline loops: CDR1 MNHNY, CDR2 SVGAGI (reference sequence). This CDR3 comprises 15 residues. Trimming left V 5 bases short and J 0 bases short, with 12 bases between. This CDR3 reads CASSLGTTSTDTQYF. The CDR3, as DNA: TGTGCCAGCAGTCTGGGGACGACTAGCACAGATACGCAGTATTTT.

The J gene is TRBJ2-3, the V gene TRBV5-6; 8 nucleotides match TRBD1. This CDR3 has 16 residues. From germline, CDR1 is SGHDT and CDR2 YYEEEE. Trimming cost V 1 base and J 5 bases; bases outside gene matches: 9. The DNA for the CDR3 is TGTGCCAGCAGCTTGACAGGGGGTTTGTCCGGAGATACGCAGTATTTT. Its protein product is CASSLTGGLSGDTQYF.

The chain has TRBV14 and TRBJ1-1; perhaps TRBD1 as D (5 bases). Trimming shortened V by 4 bases and J by 3 bases, and 15 bases separated the two germline ends. This CDR3 is 15 amino acids long. Germline V CDR1 and CDR2: SGHDN, FVKESK. The CDR3 DNA follows: TGTGCCAGCAGCCCCTTCCCGACAGTATACACTGAAGCTTTCTTT. Its protein is CASSPFPTVYTEAFF.

This clone was seen just once. The V call is TRBV9, the J call TRBJ2-1; 7 positions agree with TRBD2. The CDR3 runs 14 residues. V was clipped by 4 bases and J by 2 bases; unmatched bases: 3. Looked up from germline, CDR1 is SGDLS and CDR2 is YYNGEE. CDR3 sequence: CASSREDAYNEQFF. Written as DNA, the CDR3 is TGTGCCAGCAGCCGGGAGGATGCCTACAATGAGCAGTTCTTC.

The chain links TRBV7-8 to TRBJ1-4; D is possibly TRBD1 (5 bases). The CDR3 length is 19 residues. V was clipped by 2 bases and J by 8 bases, with 27 bases between them. The V gene's germline CDR1 is SGHVS and CDR2 FQNEAQ. As DNA, the CDR3 is TGTGCCAGCAGCTTAAAGGGTTGGGGCAGTTCGGCCTTGGGGGAAAAACTGTTTTTT. Translating gives CASSLKGWGSSALGEKLFF.

Concerning this clone: The same CDR3 arises from other DNA sequences in this sample as well. V usage is TRBV9 and J usage is TRBJ2-1, with 7 bases identical to TRBD2. The CDR3 is 14 amino acids. The germline CDR1 and CDR2 sequences are SGDLS and YYNGEE. V lost 0 bases and J lost 8; bases outside the gene matches: 5. In DNA, the CDR3 is TGTGCCAGCAGCGTAGGCGGGAGTGGGTATGAGCAGTTCTTC. Translated: CASSVGGSGYEQFF. Combining the CDR3 with reference TRBV9 and TRBJ2-1 gives the whole variable domain DSGVTQTPKHLITATGQRVTLRCSPRSGDLSVYWYQQSLDQGLQFLIQYYNGEERAKGNILERFSAQQFPDLHSELNLSSLELGDSALYFCASSVGGSGYEQFFGPGTRLTVL.

The chain links TRBV11-2 to TRBJ2-7; tentative D call: TRBD1 (6 bases). The V end was cut by 2 bases, the J end by 2 bases, with 10 bases between. The CDR3 consists of 14 residues. Germline lookup yields CDR1 SGHAT and CDR2 FQNNGV. Here the CDR3 DNA reads TGTGCCAGCAGCTTACGGCCAGGGGCCTACGAGCAGTACTTC. Translated, it gives CASSLRPGAYEQYF. The whole variable domain, remainder taken from reference TRBV11-2 and TRBJ2-7, is EAGVAQSPRYKIIEKRQSVAFWCNPISGHATLYWYQQILGQGPKLLIQFQNNGVVDDSQLPKDRFSAERLKGVDSTLKIQPAKLEDSAVYLCASSLRPGAYEQYFGPGTRLTVT.

V and J are TRBV6-5 and TRBJ1-5, with 8 positions matching TRBD1. V lost 5 bases to trimming and J lost 9 bases; unmatched junction nucleotides: 12. This CDR3 has 15 residues. Germline lookup yields CDR1 MNHEY and CDR2 SVGAGI. This chain's CDR3 is CASSPRTGTSWPQHF. The DNA for the CDR3 is TGTGCCAGCAGTCCCCGGACAGGGACATCATGGCCCCAGCATTTT.

The CDR3 DNA is TGCGCCAGCAGCCCTTTGGTTGGTTCGGCCTACGAGCAGTACTTC. Protein sequence: CASSPLVGSAYEQYF. The gene calls are TRBV4-3 and TRBJ2-7; D is unclear. The CDR3 loop spans 15 amino acids. CDR1 is LGHNA, CDR2 YSLEER, per germline. The germline V and J ends were trimmed by 4 bases and 2 bases, with 15 bases remaining between them.

The V and J genes are TRBV29-1 and TRBJ1-5, with D perhaps TRBD1 (5 bases). The CDR3 is 13 amino acids. Germline CDR1 and CDR2: SQVTM and ANQGSEA. Trimming pared 5 bases from V and 8 bases from J, leaving 16 bases between. The CDR3 region is CSVSGGRGEPQHF. CDR3 DNA: TGCAGCGTTTCCGGGGGTAGGGGAGAGCCCCAGCATTTT.

Regarding this clone: Within the sample, other DNA sequences also encode this same CDR3. The V and J genes are TRBV18 and TRBJ2-7, with D possibly matching TRBD1 (5 bases). In germline, CDR1 is KGHSH, CDR2 LQKENI. The CDR3 is made up of 14 amino acids. V gave up 3 bases and J gave up 2 bases, with 11 bases separating them. CDR3 DNA: TGTGCCAGCTCACCCAGTGACAGCCCCTACGAGCAGTACTTC. Translation: CASSPSDSPYEQYF.

The chain employs TRBV7-8 and TRBJ1-1, with 12 nucleotides matching TRBD1. This CDR3 contains 15 residues. CDR1 and CDR2 from the germline V gene are SGHVS and FQNEAQ. Trimming cost V 5 bases and J 5 bases; bases outside gene matches: 6. The CDR3 sequence is CASSPWDRGRTEAFF. CDR3 sequence (DNA): TGTGCCAGCAGCCCGTGGGACAGGGGGCGGACTGAAGCTTTCTTT. Variable domain in full (rest from reference TRBV7-8 and TRBJ1-1): GAGVSQSPRYKVAKRGQDVALRCDPISGHVSLFWYQQALGQGPEFLTYFQNEAQLDKSGLPSDRFFAERPEGSVSTLKIQRTQQEDSAVYLCASSPWDRGRTEAFFGQGTRLTVV.

This clone was seen only once. This chain uses TRBV10-1 with TRBJ2-7; either TRBD1 or TRBD2 may supply D (5 bases each). Germline lookup yields CDR1 WNHNN and CDR2 SYGVQD (reference sequence). Between the trimmed V and J ends, which lost 6 bases and 6 bases, there was a span of 15 bases. The CDR3 sequence is 13 residues long. CDR3 nucleotide sequence: TGCGCCAGCAGCAGAGGGACGGCCTCCGAGCAGTACTTC. Its protein product is CASSRGTASEQYF.

This clone was seen just once. The V gene is TRBV5-8, the J gene TRBJ1-5; D might be TRBD1 (6 bases). V lost 4 bases, J lost 4 bases, and 21 bases lay in between. This CDR3 has 17 amino acids. CDR1 is SGHTS, CDR2 YDEGEE, per germline. Written as DNA, the CDR3 is TGTGCCAGCAGCCGGGGTGCGGGGGGCAGGGTGAATCAGCCCCAGCATTTT. This encodes CASSRGAGGRVNQPQHF.